This TCR beta chain comes out of a study of T cell repertoires in cytomegalovirus infection. Turning to the study itself: A matching HLA type, together with CMV infection, was signaled by public TCR beta signatures.

TCRdb re-called the reads through MiXCR, storing one row per CDR3 protein. The sample lists about 450,000 distinct CDR3 sequences; about 33% were seen once. The germline CDR1 and CDR2 sequences are SGHAT and FQNNGV. The V and J ends lost 4 bases and 2 bases, in that order; junction bases with no gene match: 12. This CDR3 spans 17 amino acids. This clonotype occurred a few times. The rearrangement links TRBV11-2 to TRBJ1-1; 8 positions agree with TRBD1. The source of this sequence is a human donor in good health (CMV status not recorded). Some clones in this sample may be carry-over from other donors' samples. The sequencing input was PBMCs. The CDR3 DNA reads as TGTGCCAGCAGCTGGGCGCTTGGAGGACAGGGTAACACTGAAGCTTTCTTT. This translates into CASSWALGGQGNTEAFF.